This T cell receptor (beta chain) came from a study of T cell repertoires in cytomegalovirus infection. On the study more broadly: CMV epitopes that were recently identified and HLA-C-restricted were used alongside well-studied HLA-B-restricted ones. An indication of both CMV infection and matching HLA type came from public TCR beta signatures. Notes on the study in general: HLA-C-restricted TCR beta clonotypes specific for CMV led the ex vivo response. Accumulated public TCR beta family frequency recognized individuals carrying CMV together with the relevant HLA.

V lost 7 bases, J lost 8 bases, and 15 bases lay in between. From germline, CDR1 is SEHNR and CDR2 FQNEAQ (reference sequence). CDR3 length: 14 amino acids. Each CDR3 protein is one row after TCRdb ran MiXCR on the reads. This table holds 450,000 to 550,000 distinct CDR3 sequences, under 55% found once. Remarks on this clonotype: Its antigen is as yet unknown.

The source of this sequence is a human donor in good health (CMV status not recorded). Some clones in this sample may be carry-over from other donors' samples. Here the sequenced sample was cultured PBMCs, taken from culture after CMV antigen stimulation. The chain carries TRBV7-9 and TRBJ1-6; D is unclear. The CDR3 DNA reads as TGTGCCAGCACCAACTTAGCCGAGGATTCACCCCTCCACTTT. It yields the protein CASTNLAEDSPLHF.